What follows are 23 T cell receptor beta chains derived from one specimen sequenced in a study of cytomegalovirus exposure and HLA in healthy donors. The PCR was carried out with 60 Vbeta primers and 13 Jbeta primers. The data were produced by immunoSEQ multiplex PCR, yet TCRdb's version contains in-frame clones alone and is incomplete. The table includes fewer than 100,000 clones, 78% detected once. Sequences were obtained from PBMCs. These receptors came from a woman in her thirties or forties in good health and CMV-seropositive.

This chain connects TRBV2 to TRBJ2-1, with a tentative D call TRBD2 (5 bases). Germline values: CDR1 SNHLY, CDR2 FYNNEI. The CDR3 has 14 amino acids. The ends were cut back, 4 bases at V and 0 bases at J, with 7 bases in the middle. Here the CDR3 reads CASSGAASYNEQFF. CDR3 DNA: TGTGCCAGCAGTGGAGCGGCCTCCTACAATGAGCAGTTCTTC.

This clone occurred once. The rearrangement links TRBV6-5 to TRBJ1-1, with D maybe TRBD1 (5 bases). Germline assignment: CDR1 MNHEY and CDR2 SVGAGI. This CDR3 has 12 residues. Trimming stripped 3 bases from V and 13 bases from J, with 15 bases between. This chain's CDR3 is CASSYVAGVVFF. The CDR3 bases are TGTGCCAGCAGTTATGTTGCGGGGGTTGTTTTCTTT.

The chain carries TRBV10-2 and TRBJ1-2; possible D gene TRBD1, 5 bases. The V end lost 6 bases, the J end lost 4 bases, and 15 bases lay between the germline ends. The CDR3 is 14 residues long. Germline CDR1 and CDR2: WSHSY and SAAADI. The CDR3 loop is CASSQGLEIYGYTF. The CDR3 nucleotides are TGCGCCAGCAGCCAGGGTCTGGAGATCTATGGCTACACCTTC.

The V gene is TRBV13, the J gene TRBJ1-3, with D possibly TRBD1 on 5 matching bases. The germline CDR1 and CDR2 sequences are PRHDT and FYEKMQ (reference sequence). This CDR3 has 14 amino acids. V was clipped by 4 bases and J by 4 bases, with 11 bases between them. The CDR3 DNA follows: TGTGCCAGCAGCTCCGCAGCAGGGGGAAACACCATATATTTT. Encoded protein: CASSSAAGGNTIYF. Based on the CDR3 plus reference TRBV13 and TRBJ1-3, the full variable domain is AAGVIQSPRHLIKEKRETATLKCYPIPRHDTVYWYQQGPGQDPQFLISFYEKMQSDKGSIPDRFSAQQFSDYHSELNMSSLELGDSALYFCASSSAAGGNTIYFGEGSWLTVV.

The gene calls are TRBV2 and TRBJ1-3; tentatively, D is TRBD1 (5 bases). V was cut by 3 bases and J by 0 bases, with 9 bases left in between. The CDR3 is made up of 15 amino acids. Germline V gives CDR1 SNHLY, CDR2 FYNNEI. The CDR3 spells CASSDLRGSGNTIYF. The DNA of the CDR3 is TGTGCCAGCAGTGACCTAAGGGGCTCTGGAAACACCATATATTTT.

The chain joins TRBV28 to TRBJ2-5, with TRBD2 matching over 11 bases. The germline V gene encodes CDR1 MDHEN and CDR2 SYDVKM. V lost 5 bases to trimming and J lost 2 bases; unmatched junction nucleotides: 7. The CDR3 consists of 16 residues. The CDR3 sequence: CASSLSGTSGQETQYF. In nucleotides, the CDR3 is TGTGCCAGCAGTCTCTCCGGGACTAGCGGACAAGAGACCCAGTACTTC.

V usage is TRBV4-2 and J usage is TRBJ2-1; 12 bases line up with TRBD2. CDR1 LGHNA and CDR2 YNFKEQ come from the germline V gene. Losses at the gene ends were 4 bases for V and 9 bases for J; bases not matched to a gene: 10. CDR3 size: 16 residues. CDR3 coding DNA: TGTGCCAGCAGCCGTGGACTAGCGGGAACGGATGGTGAGCAGTTCTTC. Its protein is CASSRGLAGTDGEQFF.

This clone was seen a single time. The V and J genes are TRBV30 and TRBJ2-3; D is uncertain. Germline-derived CDR1 and CDR2 are GTSNPN and SVGIG (reference sequence). CDR3 length equals 14 residues. V was shortened by 5 bases and J by 0 bases, with 12 bases between the two germline ends. The CDR3: CAWLLLSSTDTQYF. CDR3 DNA: TGTGCCTGGCTCTTACTATCTAGCACAGATACGCAGTATTTT.

CDR3 sequence: CASRGGAHSTDTQYF. The CDR3 coding sequence is TGTGCCAGCAGGGGGGGGGCACATAGCACAGATACGCAGTATTTT. The J gene is TRBJ2-3, the V gene TRBV9, with D perhaps TRBD2 (7 bases). The CDR3 covers 15 residues. The germline V and J ends were trimmed by 5 bases and 0 bases, with 13 bases remaining between them. Germline values: CDR1 SGDLS, CDR2 YYNGEE. Together with reference TRBV9 and TRBJ2-3, the CDR3 gives the full variable domain: DSGVTQTPKHLITATGQRVTLRCSPRSGDLSVYWYQQSLDQGLQFLIQYYNGEERAKGNILERFSAQQFPDLHSELNLSSLELGDSALYFCASRGGAHSTDTQYFGPGTRLTVL.

This rearrangement joins TRBV9 to TRBJ2-5, with 8 bases that match TRBD2. CDR1 is SGDLS, CDR2 YYNGEE, per germline. CDR3 size: 16 residues. Trimming cost V 0 bases and J 3 bases; bases outside gene matches: 7. CDR3 sequence (DNA): TGTGCCAGCAGCGTAGCCGCTAGCGGGCTAAAAGAGACCCAGTACTTC. Translating gives CASSVAASGLKETQYF.

The chain joins TRBV20-1 to TRBJ2-7; the D is unclear. The CDR3 is 10 residues long. Germline V gene data show CDR1 as DFQATT and CDR2 as SNEGSKA (reference sequence). Trimming pared 3 bases from V and 5 bases from J, leaving 5 bases between. The CDR3 spells CSASRDEQYF. For the CDR3, the DNA is TGCAGTGCTAGTCGCGACGAGCAGTACTTC.

This clone has just a few counts. The gene calls are TRBV5-1 and TRBJ1-4, with 9 bases fitting TRBD1. J lost 8 bases, V lost 5 bases, and 7 bases had no gene match. This CDR3 has 14 amino acids. Germline CDR1 is SGHRS and CDR2 is YFSETQ. The CDR3 DNA follows: TGCGCCAGCAGTTCGGGACAGGGAGGGGAAAAACTGTTTTTT. Translation: CASSSGQGGEKLFF.

This clone was seen a handful of times. This chain joins TRBV29-1 and TRBJ2-1; the match to TRBD2 covers 7 bases. The trim removed 2 bases at V and 5 bases at J, leaving 6 bases unmatched. The CDR3 has 14 residues. Germline CDR1 SQVTM, CDR2 ANQGSEA. The CDR3 sequence: CSVEKGRGDNEQFF. Here the CDR3 DNA reads TGCAGCGTTGAAAAGGGGAGGGGAGACAATGAGCAGTTCTTC.

The chain is built from TRBV5-1 and TRBJ1-1, with D maybe TRBD1 (6 bases). V lost 1 base to trimming and J lost 1 base, with 8 bases between them. Germline CDR1 reads SGHRS; CDR2 reads YFSETQ. The CDR3 loop spans 14 amino acids. This CDR3 reads CASSLSGENTEAFF. For the CDR3, the DNA is TGCGCCAGCAGCTTGTCAGGGGAGAACACTGAAGCTTTCTTT. Filled out from reference TRBV5-1 and TRBJ1-1, the complete variable domain reads KAGVTQTPRYLIKTRGQQVTLSCSPISGHRSVSWYQQTPGQGLQFLFEYFSETQRNKGNFPGRFSGRQFSNSRSEMNVSTLELGDSALYLCASSLSGENTEAFFGQGTRLTVV.

This rearrangement joins TRBV29-1 to TRBJ1-1, with unresolved D. V lost 4 bases and J lost 5, with 23 bases in between. CDR1 is SQVTM, CDR2 ANQGSEA, per germline. CDR3 length: 16 amino acids. Written as DNA, the CDR3 is TGCAGCGTTGTGAAGTACCGGGGTAAGGTTGAGACTGAAGCTTTCTTT. Protein: CSVVKYRGKVETEAFF.

CDR3 in DNA: TGTGCCAGCAGCTCCCGGGACAGGGGGCGGGGGGAGCAGTACTTC. Encoded protein: CASSSRDRGRGEQYF. This rearrangement joins TRBV7-9 to TRBJ2-7, with 12 bases lining up with TRBD1. Germline CDR1 SEHNR, CDR2 FQNEAQ (reference sequence). The CDR3 is 15 residues long. V was pared by 4 bases and J by 7 bases, with 8 bases of the junction left unmatched.

The chain employs TRBV15 and TRBJ2-2; TRBD2 matches at 7 bases. Trimming removed 0 bases from V and 6 bases from J; junction bases left unmatched: 1. CDR1 is LNHNV, CDR2 YYDKDF, per germline (reference sequence). This CDR3 has 14 residues. The chain's CDR3 is CATSRDGRAGELFF. The CDR3 DNA is TGTGCCACCAGCAGAGATGGGAGGGCCGGGGAGCTGTTTTTT.

The J gene is TRBJ2-1, the V gene TRBV5-5, with TRBD2 identical over 11 bases. CDR1 and CDR2 from the germline V gene are SGHKS and YYEKEE (reference sequence). Unmatched junction bases numbered 9, after V lost 4 bases and J lost 9 bases. The CDR3 runs 15 residues. DNA for the CDR3: TGTGCCAGCAGCCAAATAGCGGGAGGGCCGGGTGAGCAGTTCTTC. It codes for CASSQIAGGPGEQFF. Together with reference TRBV5-5 and TRBJ2-1, the CDR3 gives the full variable domain: DAGVTQSPTHLIKTRGQQVTLRCSPISGHKSVSWYQQVLGQGPQFIFQYYEKEERGRGNFPDRFSARQFPNYSSELNVNALLLGDSALYLCASSQIAGGPGEQFFGPGTRLTVL.

The chain is built from TRBV15 and TRBJ2-3, with D uncertain. Trimming stripped 1 base from V and 4 bases from J, with 9 bases between. The CDR3 runs 14 residues. Germline loops: CDR1 LNHNV, CDR2 YYDKDF (reference sequence). This CDR3 reads CATSRVLGPDTQYF. As DNA, the CDR3 is TGTGCCACCAGCAGAGTACTTGGGCCAGATACGCAGTATTTT.

The chain recombines TRBV5-1 with TRBJ1-2, with a weak D call TRBD1 (5 bases). Germline V gene sequence: CDR1 SGHRS, CDR2 YFSETQ. The CDR3 covers 15 residues. V lost 2 bases and J 6 bases, leaving 17 bases between the germline ends. The CDR3 DNA reads as TGCGCCAGCAGCTTTGAGCCGGGGGGGAGCGATGGCTACACCTTC. Translation: CASSFEPGGSDGYTF.

The chain carries TRBV28 and TRBJ2-1, with TRBD1 identical over 10 bases. Germline V gene data show CDR1 as MDHEN and CDR2 as SYDVKM. The CDR3 consists of 15 residues. The J segment lost 8 bases and the V segment lost 5 bases, leaving 9 bases of the junction unmatched. The CDR3 spells CASSPGTGDFDEQFF. The CDR3 bases are TGTGCCAGCAGTCCCGGGACAGGGGATTTCGATGAGCAGTTCTTC. Filled out from reference TRBV28 and TRBJ2-1, the complete variable domain reads DVKVTQSSRYLVKRTGEKVFLECVQDMDHENMFWYRQDPGLGLRLIYFSYDVKMKEKGDIPEGYSVSREKKERFSLILESASTNQTSMYLCASSPGTGDFDEQFFGPGTRLTVL.

This clone appeared once. This rearrangement joins TRBV5-1 to TRBJ1-1, with D tentatively TRBD1 (6 bases). The CDR3 sequence is 13 residues long. V lost 9 bases, J lost 0 bases, and 12 bases lay in between. Germline CDR1 is SGHRS and CDR2 is YFSETQ. The CDR3 protein is CATRGTLNTEAFF. CDR3 DNA: TGCGCCACCCGAGGGACACTGAACACTGAAGCTTTCTTT.

The chain has TRBV5-4 and TRBJ1-1; possibly TRBD1 for D (6 bases). V lost 8 bases, J lost 0 bases, and 11 bases lay in between. The CDR3 spans 13 residues. In germline, CDR1 is SGHNT, CDR2 YYREEE (reference sequence). CDR3 sequence: CARGGALNTEAFF. CDR3 coding DNA: TGTGCCAGGGGGGGGGCACTGAACACTGAAGCTTTCTTT.